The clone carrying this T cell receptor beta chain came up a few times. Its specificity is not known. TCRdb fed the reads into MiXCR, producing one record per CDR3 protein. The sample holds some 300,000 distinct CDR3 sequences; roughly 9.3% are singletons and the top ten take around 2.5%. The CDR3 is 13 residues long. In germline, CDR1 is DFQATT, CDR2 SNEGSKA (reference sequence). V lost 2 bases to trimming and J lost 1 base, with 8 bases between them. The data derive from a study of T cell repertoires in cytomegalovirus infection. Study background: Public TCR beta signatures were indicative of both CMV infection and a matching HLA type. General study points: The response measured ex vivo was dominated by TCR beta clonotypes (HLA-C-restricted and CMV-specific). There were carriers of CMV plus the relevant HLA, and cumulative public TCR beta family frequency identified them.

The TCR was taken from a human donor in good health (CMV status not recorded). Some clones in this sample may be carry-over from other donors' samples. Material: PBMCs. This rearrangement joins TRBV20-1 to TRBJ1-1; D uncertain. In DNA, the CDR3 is TGCAGTGCTAGAAGACTTAGGAACACTGAAGCTTTCTTT. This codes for CSARRLRNTEAFF.